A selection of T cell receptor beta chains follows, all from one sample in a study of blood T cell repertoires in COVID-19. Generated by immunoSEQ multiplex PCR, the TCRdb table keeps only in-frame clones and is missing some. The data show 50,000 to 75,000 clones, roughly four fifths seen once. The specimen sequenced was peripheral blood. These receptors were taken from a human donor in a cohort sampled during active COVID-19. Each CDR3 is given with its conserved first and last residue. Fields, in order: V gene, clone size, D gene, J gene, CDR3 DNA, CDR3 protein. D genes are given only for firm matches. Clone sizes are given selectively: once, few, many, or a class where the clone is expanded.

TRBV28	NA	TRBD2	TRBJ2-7	TGTGCCAGCAGTTTGCCGGGTAGCGGGTGGCACGAGCAGTACTTC	CASSLPGSGWHEQYF
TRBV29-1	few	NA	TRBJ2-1	TGCAGCGTTAACGGGGTCGGATCCTACAATGAGCAGTTCTTC	CSVNGVGSYNEQFF
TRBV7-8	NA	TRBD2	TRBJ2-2	TGTGCCAGCAGCTTACGGACTAGCGGAAACACCGGGGAGCTGTTTTTT	CASSLRTSGNTGELFF
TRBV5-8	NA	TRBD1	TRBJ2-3	TGTGCCAGCAGCTTGTGGGGGACAGGGGGAGAGGATACGCAGTATTTT	CASSLWGTGGEDTQYF
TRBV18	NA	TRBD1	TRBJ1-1	TGTGCCAGCTCACACCGGGACAGGAACACTGAAGCTTTCTTT	CASSHRDRNTEAFF
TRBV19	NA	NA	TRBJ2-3	TGTGCCAGTAGGGGGGTAGGCGGGATCACAGATACGCAGTATTTT	CASRGVGGITDTQYF
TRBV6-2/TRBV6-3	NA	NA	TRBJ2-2	TGTGCCAGCAGACCTACGGGGACCGGGGAGCTGTTTTTT	CASRPTGTGELFF
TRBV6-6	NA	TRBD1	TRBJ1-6	TGTGCCAGCAGTCCCGGGACAGGGGTTGGGAATTCACCCCTCCACTTT	CASSPGTGVGNSPLHF
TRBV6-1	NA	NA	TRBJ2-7	TGTGCCAGCAGTGAGACGGACAGAACTTACGAGCAGTACTTC	CASSETDRTYEQYF
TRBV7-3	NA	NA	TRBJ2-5	NA	CASSLTSGRRGQETQYF
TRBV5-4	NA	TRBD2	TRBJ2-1	TGTGCCAGCAGCTCGGGTTCATCTAGCGGCGGCAATGAGCAGTTCTTC	CASSSGSSSGGNEQFF
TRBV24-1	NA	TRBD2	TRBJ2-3	TGTGCCACCAGTGATCCCCTAGCGGGGGGGCCTGAAGATACGCAGTATTTT	CATSDPLAGGPEDTQYF
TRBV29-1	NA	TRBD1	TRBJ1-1	TGCAGCGGAGGGACAGGGGGTCGTGGTGAAGCTTTCTTT	CSGGTGGRGEAFF
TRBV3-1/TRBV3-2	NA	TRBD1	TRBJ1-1	TGTGCCAGCAGCCGAGGACAGGGGGGAATGAACACTGAAGCTTTCTTT	CASSRGQGGMNTEAFF
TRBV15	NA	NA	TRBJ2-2	TGTGCCACCAGCAGAAAACAGGGCACCGGGGAGCTGTTTTTT	CATSRKQGTGELFF
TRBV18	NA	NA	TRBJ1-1	TGTGCCAGCTCGTCCGCCCCGGGGGGGAACACTGAAGCTTTCTTT	CASSSAPGGNTEAFF
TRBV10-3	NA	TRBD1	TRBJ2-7	TGTGCCATCAGTAACGGGACAGGGTCGCAAGTAGCGTACGAGCAGTACTTC	CAISNGTGSQVAYEQYF